The table lists the clone carrying this TCR beta chain with a count of one. Clones were sequenced by immunoSEQ multiplex PCR, and TCRdb holds only the in-frame ones, with some missing. The sample has approximately 300,000 clones; almost 90% are singletons. This sample is part of a study of blood T cell repertoires in COVID-19. At the level of the study: COVID-19 samples from acute and convalescent phases originated in the United States, Italy and Spain. PBMCs, B-cell-depleted T cells, or T cells were the source of the cDNA or gDNA that made up the material.

Germline-derived CDR1 and CDR2 are LGHNA and YSLEER. Trimming took 0 bases from V and 7 from J, leaving 9 bases between them. The CDR3 is 13 residues long. The chain combines TRBV4-3 with TRBJ1-1; D gene ambiguous. Specimen: peripheral blood. This sequence was found in a woman aged 40 to 50 with COVID-19, enrolled during active disease. The CDR3 DNA follows: TGCGCCAGCAGCCAAGATATTCGGGGTGAAGCTTTCTTT. This translates into CASSQDIRGEAFF.